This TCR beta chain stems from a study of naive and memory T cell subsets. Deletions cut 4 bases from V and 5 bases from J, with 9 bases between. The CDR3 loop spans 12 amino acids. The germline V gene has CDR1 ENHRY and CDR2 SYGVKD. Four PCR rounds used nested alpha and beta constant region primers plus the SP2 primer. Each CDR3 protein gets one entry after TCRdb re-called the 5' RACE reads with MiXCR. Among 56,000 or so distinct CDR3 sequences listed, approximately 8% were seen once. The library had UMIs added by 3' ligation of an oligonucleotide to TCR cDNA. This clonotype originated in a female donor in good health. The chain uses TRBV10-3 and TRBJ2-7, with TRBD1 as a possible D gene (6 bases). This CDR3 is CAISGDTNEQYF. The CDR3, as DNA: TGTGCCATCAGTGGGGACACAAACGAGCAGTACTTC.